These 3 T cell receptor beta chains share one sample of origin, sequenced in a study of tissue T cells after allogeneic stem cell transplantation (dated by TCRdb to the early 2020s). The label giving this sample's time point can be read as: human tissue collected at research (rapid) autopsy. Libraries were prepared through the immunoSEQ multiplex PCR assay. TCRdb took this table from immuneACCESS and kept in-frame rearrangements with V and J called. Such tables lack part of the clones; where checked against another copy, unresolved V genes explain under half of the gap, and the rest is unexplained. The sample contains 9,700 or so clones, 50% to 75% of them found a single time. The ten largest clones capture about 24% of the sample. The sequences come from tissue from the stomach, collected at autopsy. The receptors stem from a male donor older than 55 with lung cancer.

The J gene is TRBJ2-3, the V gene TRBV18; D is possibly TRBD2 (7 bases). Trimming took off 3 bases at V and 2 bases at J, with 18 bases between the two ends. Germline V gene sequence: CDR1 KGHSH, CDR2 LQKENI. The CDR3 sequence is 17 residues long. The CDR3 coding sequence is TGTGCCAGCTCACCTTCGAGACTAGCAGGGGTCACAGATACGCAGTATTTT. This sequence encodes CASSPSRLAGVTDTQYF.

The rearrangement links TRBV6-2 or TRBV6-3 to TRBJ1-2, with 7 bases aligning to TRBD1. The V segment lost 2 bases and the J segment 8 bases; nucleotides outside the gene matches: 11. CDR1 is MNHEY and CDR2 is SVGEGT in the germline V gene. The CDR3 is made up of 15 amino acids. The CDR3: CASSYPGTASMGYTF. CDR3 coding DNA: TGTGCCAGCAGTTACCCCGGGACAGCTTCTATGGGCTACACCTTC.

This chain links TRBV19 with TRBJ1-3; D is undetermined. This CDR3 has 13 amino acids. Trimming left V 7 bases short and J 0 bases short, with 7 bases between. CDR1 and CDR2 from the germline V gene are LNHDA and SQIVND (reference sequence). CDR3 sequence (DNA): TGTGCCAGTATGGTTGACTCTGGAAACACCATATATTTT. Translation: CASMVDSGNTIYF.